The clone carrying this T cell receptor (beta chain) showed up just a few times. Its target is unknown. There were likely unrecorded immune exposures, though donors were nominally healthy when sampled. This record belongs to a study of cytomegalovirus exposure and HLA in healthy donors. Whole-study results and caveats: Previously analyzed data showed that most TCR beta V segments were productive at a frequency of about 90% or about 30%. It has been reported that TCR beta sequences accurately predicted the HLA-A and HLA-B alleles of most subjects. In a later analysis, HLA-C alleles had the fewest associated TCRs, DRB1 alleles the most.

Looked up from germline, CDR1 is MNHEY and CDR2 is SMNVEV (reference sequence). Trimming pared 5 bases from V and 8 bases from J, leaving 16 bases between. This CDR3 region has 14 residues. PCR was performed using 60 Vbeta and 13 Jbeta primers. Sequencing was performed with immunoSEQ multiplex PCR; in TCRdb, only in-frame clones are kept and a portion is missing. The sample records 70,000 to 90,000 clones, under 80% being singletons. The sequencing input was PBMCs. The V call is TRBV27, the J call TRBJ2-1; D perhaps matches TRBD1 (7 bases). The receptor's source is a man aged 60 to 75 in good health and CMV-seropositive. CDR3 sequence reads: CASSPTRGADEQFF. The CDR3 DNA reads as TGTGCCAGCAGTCCGACCAGGGGGGCTGATGAGCAGTTCTTC.